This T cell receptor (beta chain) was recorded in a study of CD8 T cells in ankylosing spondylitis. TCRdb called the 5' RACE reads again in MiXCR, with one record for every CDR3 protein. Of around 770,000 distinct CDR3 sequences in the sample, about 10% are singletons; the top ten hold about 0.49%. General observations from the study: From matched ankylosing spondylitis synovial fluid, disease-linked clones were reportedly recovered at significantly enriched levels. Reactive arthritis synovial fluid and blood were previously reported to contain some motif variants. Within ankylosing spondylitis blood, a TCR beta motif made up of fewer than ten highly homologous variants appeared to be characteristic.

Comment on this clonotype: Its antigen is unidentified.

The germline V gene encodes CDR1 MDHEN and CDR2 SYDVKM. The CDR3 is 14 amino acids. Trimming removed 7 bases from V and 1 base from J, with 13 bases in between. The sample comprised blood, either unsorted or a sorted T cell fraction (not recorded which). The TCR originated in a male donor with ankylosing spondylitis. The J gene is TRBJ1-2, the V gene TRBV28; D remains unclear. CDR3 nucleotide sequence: TGTGCCAGCACGGGAATAGGGAGTAACTATGGCTACACCTTC. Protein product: CASTGIGSNYGYTF.